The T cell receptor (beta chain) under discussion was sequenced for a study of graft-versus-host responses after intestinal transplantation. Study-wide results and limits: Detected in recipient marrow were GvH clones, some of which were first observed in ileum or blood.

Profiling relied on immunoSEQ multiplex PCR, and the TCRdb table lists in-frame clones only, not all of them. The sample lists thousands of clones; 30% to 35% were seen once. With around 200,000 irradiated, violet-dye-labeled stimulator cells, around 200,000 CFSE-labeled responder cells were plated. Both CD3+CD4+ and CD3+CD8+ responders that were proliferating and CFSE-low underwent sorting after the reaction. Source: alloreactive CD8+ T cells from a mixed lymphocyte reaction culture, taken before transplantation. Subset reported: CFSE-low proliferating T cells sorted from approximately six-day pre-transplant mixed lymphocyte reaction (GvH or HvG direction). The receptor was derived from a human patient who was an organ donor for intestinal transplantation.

The CDR3 loop is CASSFRPSGQPNTEAFF. DNA of the CDR3: TGTGCCAGCAGCTTCCGTCCGTCGGGACAACCGAACACTGAAGCTTTCTTT. The chain has TRBV11-2 and TRBJ1-1; tentatively, D is TRBD1 (6 bases). Germline V CDR1 and CDR2: SGHAT, FQNNGV. V lost 3 bases, J lost 1 base, and 18 bases lay in between. This CDR3 comprises 17 residues.